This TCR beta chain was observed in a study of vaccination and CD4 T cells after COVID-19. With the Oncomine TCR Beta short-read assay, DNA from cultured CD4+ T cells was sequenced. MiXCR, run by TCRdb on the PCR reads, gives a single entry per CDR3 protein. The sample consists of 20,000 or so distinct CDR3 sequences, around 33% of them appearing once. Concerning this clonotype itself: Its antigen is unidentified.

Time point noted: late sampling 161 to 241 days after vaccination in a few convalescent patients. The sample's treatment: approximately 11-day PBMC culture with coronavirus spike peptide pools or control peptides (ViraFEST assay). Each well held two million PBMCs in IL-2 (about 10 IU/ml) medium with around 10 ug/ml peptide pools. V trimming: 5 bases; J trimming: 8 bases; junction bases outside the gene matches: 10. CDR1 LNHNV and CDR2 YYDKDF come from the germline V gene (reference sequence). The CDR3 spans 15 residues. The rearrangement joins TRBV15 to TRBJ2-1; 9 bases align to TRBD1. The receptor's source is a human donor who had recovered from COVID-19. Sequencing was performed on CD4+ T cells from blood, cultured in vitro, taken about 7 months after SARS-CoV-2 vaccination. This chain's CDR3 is CATSGRDREFDEQFF. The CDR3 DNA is TGTGCCACCAGCGGACGGGACAGGGAGTTCGATGAGCAGTTCTTC.